The 8 T cell receptor beta chains below come from one sample, sequenced in a study of monozygotic twins with inflammatory bowel disease. Reanalyzing the 5' RACE reads, TCRdb keeps one entry per CDR3 protein, without DNA. The sample has over 350,000 distinct CDR3 sequences. Sequences were obtained from blood. The receptors stem from a human donor with ulcerative colitis or Crohn's disease, or a healthy co-twin of an affected twin (not recorded which).

The gene calls are TRBV12-3 or TRBV12-4 and TRBJ2-7; the TCRdb D gene call, TRBD2, has no DNA to confirm it. The CDR3 extends over 15 amino acids. The CDR3 loop reads CASSLSRDLDYEQYF.

The V and J genes are TRBV5-1 and TRBJ2-2. Germline V gene lookup returns CDR1 SGHRS and CDR2 YFSETQ. The CDR3 is made up of 15 amino acids. The CDR3: CASTSSNGNTGELFF.

The J gene is TRBJ2-5, the V gene TRBV6-2 or TRBV6-3; TCRdb names TRBD1, which stays unverified in the absence of DNA. Germline CDR1 reads MNHEY; CDR2 reads SVGEGT. This CDR3 region has 15 residues. CDR3 in amino acids: CASTARLQGGETQYF.

The chain has TRBV4-2 and TRBJ2-7; TCRdb's D gene call, TRBD1, goes unchecked for lack of DNA. The V gene's germline CDR1 is LGHNA and CDR2 YNFKEQ. CDR3 length: 14 amino acids. The CDR3 here is CASSQVDRGYEQYF.

This rearrangement joins TRBV6-5 to TRBJ1-5; TCRdb indicates TRBD1, and absent DNA this call remains unverified. The germline V gene encodes CDR1 MNHEY and CDR2 SVGAGI. There are 13 residues in the CDR3. The CDR3: CASSSTGSQPQHF.

J is TRBJ2-2 and V is TRBV6-1; the D call from TCRdb, TRBD2, cannot be confirmed without DNA. In germline, CDR1 is MNHNS, CDR2 SASEGT. The CDR3 consists of 17 residues. The chain's CDR3 is CASSRTQSTSNTGELFF.

This chain uses TRBV7-9 with TRBJ2-7; the D call from TCRdb, TRBD1, cannot be confirmed without DNA. Per germline, CDR1 SEHNR and CDR2 FQNEAQ (reference sequence). The length of the CDR3 is 11 residues. The CDR3 loop is CASTGKDEQYF.

The rearrangement uses TRBV29-1 and TRBJ1-1; TCRdb's assignment of TRBD1 cannot be checked, as there is no DNA. The CDR3 runs 14 residues. Germline V gene lookup returns CDR1 SQVTM and CDR2 ANQGSEA. The CDR3 region is CSVATGQLNTEAFF.